This entry lists 31 T cell receptor beta chains sequenced from one sample in a study of cytomegalovirus exposure and HLA in healthy donors. The PCR used 60 Vbeta and 13 Jbeta primers. Produced via immunoSEQ multiplex PCR; TCRdb's table is partial and in-frame only. The repertoire holds around 90,000 clones, with 82% as singletons. Material: PBMCs. These receptors came from a middle-aged man in good health and CMV-seronegative.

The chain carries TRBV19 and TRBJ2-7; D remains ambiguous. V was trimmed by 3 bases and J by 6 bases, leaving 15 bases between them. CDR3 length: 14 amino acids. Germline V lookup: CDR1 LNHDA, CDR2 SQIVND (reference sequence). The CDR3 protein is CASSIGTLSAEQYF. CDR3 coding DNA: TGTGCCAGTAGTATCGGTACACTATCCGCCGAGCAGTACTTC.

The chain combines TRBV12-1 with TRBJ1-4. TRBV12-1 counts as a pseudogene. CDR3 length: 15 amino acids. The CDR3 sequence: CASSFPGDLGEKLFF. In DNA form, the CDR3 reads TGTGCCAGCAGCTTTCCGGGGGATTTGGGTGAAAAACTGTTTTTT.

V is TRBV9 and J is TRBJ2-1; 8 bases are a match to TRBD2. The length of the CDR3 is 16 residues. V shed 0 bases, J shed 8 bases, and the junction held 10 bases outside the gene matches. Germline V CDR1 and CDR2: SGDLS, YYNGEE. CDR3 bases: TGTGCCAGCAGCGTAGGTAGCGGGACCTATGGGGATGAGCAGTTCTTC. Translated: CASSVGSGTYGDEQFF.

This clone was found once. CDR3: CASSSGTVRYEQYF. The CDR3 DNA follows: TGTGCCAGCAGCTCCGGGACAGTCAGATACGAGCAGTACTTC. The chain recombines TRBV7-2 with TRBJ2-7; 7 bases are shared with TRBD1. Germline loops: CDR1 SGHTA, CDR2 FQGNSA. The V and J ends lost 4 bases and 4 bases, in that order; junction bases with no gene match: 7. The CDR3 is made up of 14 amino acids.

This clone was seen more than once but under ten times. V is TRBV6-1 and J is TRBJ2-7; 9 positions agree with TRBD1. Germline trimming cut 6 bases from V and 3 bases from J; bases unmatched to any gene: 6. CDR1 MNHNS and CDR2 SASEGT come from the germline V gene. The CDR3 has 14 amino acids. CDR3 DNA sequence: TGTGCCAGCAGACTACCGGGACAGGGCTACGAGCAGTACTTC. Translated, it gives CASRLPGQGYEQYF.

This clone was detected once. The chain employs TRBV5-5 and TRBJ2-1; D unresolved. Trimming removed 1 base at V and 2 bases at J, with 4 bases between. The CDR3 runs to 13 residues. Germline V gene data show CDR1 as SGHKS and CDR2 as YYEKEE (reference sequence). CDR3 in amino acids: CASSLTTYNEQFF. The CDR3 DNA is TGTGCCAGCAGCTTGACTACCTACAATGAGCAGTTCTTC.

The CDR3 loop is CASSFSNGNQPQHF. The CDR3 DNA sequence: TGTGCCAGCAGTTTTTCAAATGGCAATCAGCCCCAGCATTTT. The chain couples TRBV27 to TRBJ1-5; no clear D. Deletions cut 3 bases from V and 2 bases from J, with 8 bases between. Germline values: CDR1 MNHEY, CDR2 SMNVEV (reference sequence). This CDR3 has 14 residues.

The chain is built from TRBV9 and TRBJ1-2; TRBD1 is a possible D gene (5 bases). The CDR3 loop spans 14 amino acids. Between the trimmed V and J ends, which lost 4 bases and 5 bases, there was a span of 15 bases. Germline V gene sequence: CDR1 SGDLS, CDR2 YYNGEE. The CDR3, as DNA: TGTGCCAGCAGCCCCGACGGGGGGGGTTATGGCTACACCTTC. Its protein is CASSPDGGGYGYTF.

This clone was recorded once. The chain combines TRBV6-5 with TRBJ2-1; D gene ambiguous. This CDR3 region has 11 residues. V was shortened by 10 bases and J by 2 bases, with 6 bases between the two germline ends. The germline gives CDR1 MNHEY, CDR2 SVGAGI. CDR3 coding DNA: TGTGCCACCGAGGCCTACAATGAGCAGTTCTTC. Its protein is CATEAYNEQFF.

This clone has a handful of counts. The chain is built from TRBV28 and TRBJ1-1; 8 nucleotides line up with TRBD1. The germline V gene encodes CDR1 MDHEN and CDR2 SYDVKM. The CDR3 runs 13 residues. Trimming took 8 bases from V and 2 from J; bases not matched to a gene: 4. CDR3 sequence reads: CASDPGGNTEAFF. In nucleotides, the CDR3 is TGTGCCAGCGACCCAGGGGGCAACACTGAAGCTTTCTTT.

This clone was counted only a few times. The chain uses TRBV6-6 and TRBJ2-1; TRBD2 matches at 9 bases. The V gene's germline CDR1 is MNHNY and CDR2 SVGAGI (reference sequence). The CDR3 sequence is 14 residues long. The J segment lost 5 bases and the V segment lost 2 bases, leaving 1 base of the junction unmatched. The CDR3 loop is CASSYLAGNNEQFF. The CDR3 region has the DNA TGTGCCAGCAGTTACCTAGCGGGAAACAATGAGCAGTTCTTC.

The chain employs TRBV9 and TRBJ1-1, with D perhaps matching TRBD1 (6 bases). Germline lookup yields CDR1 SGDLS and CDR2 YYNGEE. V was cut by 4 bases and J by 1 base, with 14 bases left in between. The CDR3 has 15 residues. This CDR3 reads CASSPRTGWNTEAFF. DNA of the CDR3: TGTGCCAGCAGCCCCCGAACAGGGTGGAACACTGAAGCTTTCTTT.

The V and J genes are TRBV29-1 and TRBJ2-1; 9 bases map to TRBD1. Germline V lookup: CDR1 SQVTM, CDR2 ANQGSEA. Germline trimming cut 6 bases from V and 9 bases from J; bases unmatched to any gene: 12. The CDR3 is 14 residues long. CDR3 region: CSVLPGQGVLEQFF. For the CDR3, the DNA is TGCAGCGTGCTCCCGGGACAGGGTGTCCTTGAGCAGTTCTTC.

The J gene is TRBJ2-2, the V gene TRBV5-1, with D perhaps matching TRBD1 (6 bases). V was shortened by 6 bases and J by 5 bases, with 20 bases between the two germline ends. The CDR3 is 16 residues long. CDR1 and CDR2 (germline): SGHRS, YFSETQ. In DNA, the CDR3 is TGCGCCAGCACGGTTCTAACAGGGAAAAGGACCGGGGAGCTGTTTTTT. Protein product: CASTVLTGKRTGELFF.

This clone was seen a handful of times. The chain carries TRBV28 and TRBJ2-1; 7 bases are shared with TRBD2. Germline V gene lookup returns CDR1 MDHEN and CDR2 SYDVKM. CDR3 size: 15 residues. Losses at the gene ends were 6 bases for V and 1 base for J; bases not matched to a gene: 6. CDR3 nucleotides: TGTGCCAGCAGCACCGGGACTATTTCCTACAATGAGCAGTTCTTC. Translating it yields CASSTGTISYNEQFF. Full variable domain (rest looked up from reference TRBV28 and TRBJ2-1): DVKVTQSSRYLVKRTGEKVFLECVQDMDHENMFWYRQDPGLGLRLIYFSYDVKMKEKGDIPEGYSVSREKKERFSLILESASTNQTSMYLCASSTGTISYNEQFFGPGTRLTVL.

The J gene is TRBJ2-1, the V gene TRBV2; TRBD1 matches at 8 bases. V was pared by 8 bases and J by 1 base, with 7 bases of the junction left unmatched. CDR1 is SNHLY, CDR2 FYNNEI, per germline. CDR3 length: 15 residues. CDR3 DNA: TGTGCCAGCCTACAGGGGGTTTTGTCCTACAATGAGCAGTTCTTC. Its protein is CASLQGVLSYNEQFF.

A few counts support this clone. V gene TRBV19 combines with J gene TRBJ2-2; no firm D call. In germline, CDR1 is LNHDA, CDR2 SQIVND (reference sequence). This CDR3 has 13 amino acids. The V end lost 4 bases, the J end lost 2 bases, and 5 bases lay between the germline ends. The CDR3 sequence is CASSTYNTGELFF. The CDR3 region has the DNA TGTGCCAGTAGTACGTATAACACCGGGGAGCTGTTTTTT.

This chain joins TRBV27 and TRBJ1-4; 11 bases map to TRBD1. The CDR3 spans 15 residues. Germline CDR1 MNHEY, CDR2 SMNVEV (reference sequence). V lost 4 bases and J lost 7; bases outside the gene matches: 5. CDR3 in amino acids: CASSSWTGGGEKLFF. In nucleotides, the CDR3 is TGTGCCAGCAGTTCTTGGACAGGGGGCGGTGAAAAACTGTTTTTT.

The rearrangement uses TRBV18 and TRBJ2-5; D perhaps matches TRBD2 (5 bases). CDR3 length equals 12 residues. The V end lost 6 bases, the J end lost 5 bases, and 10 bases lay between the germline ends. Germline-derived CDR1 and CDR2 are KGHSH and LQKENI. The CDR3 sequence: CASSPGVETQYF. The CDR3 DNA sequence: TGTGCCAGCTCTCCCGGGGTTGAGACCCAGTACTTC.

The V and J genes are TRBV7-9 and TRBJ2-7, with 7 bases aligning to TRBD2. The germline V gene encodes CDR1 SEHNR and CDR2 FQNEAQ (reference sequence). This CDR3 has 13 amino acids. The V and J ends lost 5 bases and 0 bases, in that order; junction bases with no gene match: 1. The CDR3 loop reads CASSRDYSYEQYF. In nucleotides, the CDR3 is TGTGCCAGCAGCCGGGACTACTCCTACGAGCAGTACTTC.

V is TRBV5-1 and J is TRBJ2-1, with D perhaps matching TRBD1 (5 bases). Trimming removed 4 bases at V and 9 bases at J, with 17 bases between. Per the germline V gene, CDR1 is SGHRS and CDR2 is YFSETQ. The CDR3 is 14 residues long. CDR3 nucleotide sequence: TGCGCCAGCAGCCCTCTAGGGGATCAATCTGAGCAGTTCTTC. Translated: CASSPLGDQSEQFF.

The rearrangement joins TRBV19 to TRBJ2-1, with D possibly being TRBD2 (6 bases). Germline CDR1 is LNHDA and CDR2 is SQIVND (reference sequence). The CDR3 extends over 17 amino acids. V lost 5 bases to trimming and J lost 4 bases, with 21 bases between them. In DNA form, the CDR3 reads TGTGCCAGTAGTGTAAGACTTCCGGGACTCGGATACAATGAGCAGTTCTTC. Its translation is CASSVRLPGLGYNEQFF.

This chain joins TRBV11-3 and TRBJ2-5, with D uncertain. This CDR3 is 15 amino acids long. Trimming took 1 base from V and 2 from J, leaving 11 bases between them. Germline values: CDR1 SGHNT, CDR2 YENEEA. This CDR3 reads CASSLGGAVQETQYF. CDR3 sequence (DNA): TGTGCCAGCAGCTTAGGAGGAGCTGTACAAGAGACCCAGTACTTC.

The rearrangement links TRBV6-6 to TRBJ1-1; 7 bases line up with TRBD1. The junction had 2 bases not matched to a gene; V was cut back by 4 bases and J by 0 bases. The CDR3 extends over 14 amino acids. In germline, CDR1 is MNHNY, CDR2 SVGAGI (reference sequence). The CDR3 DNA is TGTGCCAGCAGTTCAGGGGGATTGAACACTGAAGCTTTCTTT. This sequence encodes CASSSGGLNTEAFF.

J is TRBJ1-2 and V is TRBV6-4, with D maybe TRBD1 (6 bases). The V end lost 8 bases, the J end lost 6 bases, and 13 bases lay between the germline ends. The CDR3 sequence is 12 residues long. Germline V CDR1 and CDR2: MRHNA, SNTAGT. The CDR3 region is CASQGQSNGYTF. CDR3 nucleotide sequence: TGTGCCAGCCAAGGACAGTCAAATGGCTACACCTTC.

The chain couples TRBV4-3 to TRBJ2-3; a possible D gene is TRBD1 (6 bases). Germline lookup yields CDR1 LGHNA and CDR2 YSLEER. Trimming removed 3 bases at V and 3 bases at J, with 22 bases between. The CDR3 covers 18 residues. CDR3 region: CASSQGPGHGTLTDTQYF. CDR3 in DNA: TGCGCCAGCAGCCAGGGACCGGGACACGGCACCTTGACAGATACGCAGTATTTT.

The J gene is TRBJ2-2, the V gene TRBV6-6; unclear D gene. With 2 bases removed from V and 2 bases from J, the gap between germline ends came to 3 bases. The germline V gene has CDR1 MNHNY and CDR2 SVGAGI (reference sequence). The CDR3 contains 13 residues. The CDR3 loop is CASSYVNTGELFF. CDR3 in DNA: TGTGCCAGCAGTTACGTAAACACCGGGGAGCTGTTTTTT.

This rearrangement joins TRBV5-1 to TRBJ1-2; D remains unclear. The CDR3 length is 13 residues. V shed 0 bases and J shed 2 bases, with 5 bases lying between them. Germline lookup yields CDR1 SGHRS and CDR2 YFSETQ. The CDR3 loop is CASSLARNYGYTF. CDR3 nucleotide sequence: TGCGCCAGCAGCTTGGCCAGAAACTATGGCTACACCTTC.

The chain couples TRBV4-1 to TRBJ2-4; 8 nucleotides agree with TRBD2. This CDR3 has 15 residues. Trimming cost V 8 bases and J 0 bases; bases outside gene matches: 6. In germline, CDR1 is MGHRA, CDR2 YSYEKL. The CDR3 reads CASSGGVLAKNIQYF. Here the CDR3 DNA reads TGCGCCAGCTCCGGGGGGGTCCTAGCCAAAAACATTCAGTACTTC.

This chain joins TRBV7-3 and TRBJ2-1; D not certain. Trimming took 0 bases from V and 4 from J, leaving 7 bases between them. Germline lookup yields CDR1 SGHTA and CDR2 FQGTGA. The CDR3 sequence is 14 residues long. Written as DNA, the CDR3 is TGTGCCAGCAGCTTAACGTCCACTTACAATGAGCAGTTCTTC. As protein: CASSLTSTYNEQFF.

V gene TRBV28 combines with J gene TRBJ2-3; TRBD2 might be the D (6 bases). This CDR3 spans 16 amino acids. Trimming took 5 bases from V and 6 from J, leaving 21 bases between them. Germline lookup yields CDR1 MDHEN and CDR2 SYDVKM. In DNA form, the CDR3 reads TGTGCCAGCAGTCCCCTCGGTGCGGGGAGAGGGGATACGCAGTATTTT. Its translation is CASSPLGAGRGDTQYF.